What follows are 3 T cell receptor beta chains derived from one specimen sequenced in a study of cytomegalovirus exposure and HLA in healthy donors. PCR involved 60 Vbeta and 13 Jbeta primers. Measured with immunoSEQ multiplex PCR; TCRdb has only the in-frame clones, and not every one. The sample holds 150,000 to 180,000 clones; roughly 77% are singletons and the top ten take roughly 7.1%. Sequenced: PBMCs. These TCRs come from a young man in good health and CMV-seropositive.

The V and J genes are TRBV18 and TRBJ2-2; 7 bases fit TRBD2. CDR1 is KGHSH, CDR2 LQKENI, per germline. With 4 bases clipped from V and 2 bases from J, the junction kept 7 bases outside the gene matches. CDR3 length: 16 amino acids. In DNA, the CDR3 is TGTGCCAGCTCACAATCAGCGGGGCCCAACACCGGGGAGCTGTTTTTT. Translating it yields CASSQSAGPNTGELFF.

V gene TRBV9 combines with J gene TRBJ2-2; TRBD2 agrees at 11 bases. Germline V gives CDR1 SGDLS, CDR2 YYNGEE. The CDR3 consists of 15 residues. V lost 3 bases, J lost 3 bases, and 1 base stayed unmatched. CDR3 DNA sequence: TGTGCCAGCAGCGGTAGCGGGGGGGACACCGGGGAGCTGTTTTTT. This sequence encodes CASSGSGGDTGELFF.

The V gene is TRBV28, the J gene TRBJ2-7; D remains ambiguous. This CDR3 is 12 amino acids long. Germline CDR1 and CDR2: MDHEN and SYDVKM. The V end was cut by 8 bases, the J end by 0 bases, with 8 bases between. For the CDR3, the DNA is TGTGCCAGCGGGCTCAACTCCTACGAGCAGTACTTC. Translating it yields CASGLNSYEQYF.